The rows below give T cell receptor beta chains drawn from one sample of a study of T cells after yellow fever vaccination. TCRdb passed the 5' RACE reads through MiXCR, listing each CDR3 protein once. The data contain around 50,000 distinct CDR3 sequences, about 6.3% of them seen just once; the ten biggest clones take up more than 9%. Sample: PBMCs, either bulk or a sorted T-cell subset (CD4+, CD8+, memory, or dextramer-sorted; not recorded which), taken 45 days after the yellow fever booster vaccination. These receptors were collected from a man aged 30-40 years who received the YFV17D yellow fever vaccine. CDR3s include the opening cysteine and the closing phenylalanine or tryptophan. Fields, in order: clone size, J gene, V gene, D gene, CDR3 DNA, CDR3 protein. The D gene is left open where the match is weak. Part of the rows lack a size; the others show once, few, many or a class for expanded clones.

NA,TRBJ2-5,TRBV20-1,TRBD1,TGCTGTGCTAGAGACCTACTCGGGACAGACCAAGAGACCCAGTACTTC,CCARDLLGTDQETQYF
few,TRBJ1-3,TRBV3-1,NA,TGTGCCAGCAGCGGACCCAGGGGCGGAGACACCATATATTTT,CASSGPRGGDTIYF
NA,TRBJ2-7,TRBV3-1,NA,TGTGCCAGCAGCCAAGTAACAGGGCGCGAGCAGTACTTC,CASSQVTGREQYF
many,TRBJ1-2,TRBV15,NA,TGTGCCACCAGCAGAGGCACAGGGAACTATGGCTACACCTTC,CATSRGTGNYGYTF
NA,TRBJ1-2,TRBV27,NA,TGTGCCAGCAGTCCATCCGGGGGGCAGCCCTACGGCTATGGCTACACCTTC,CASSPSGGQPYGYGYTF
few,TRBJ2-1,TRBV18,NA,TGTGCCAGCTCACCCGACCAAACAAACAATGAGCAGTTCTTC,CASSPDQTNNEQFF
few,TRBJ2-3,TRBV20-1,TRBD2,TGCAGTGCGCAAGGACTAGCGGGAGGACACCAATTGGATACGCAGTATTTT,CSAQGLAGGHQLDTQYF
few,TRBJ2-5,TRBV7-2,NA,TGTGCCAGCAGCTTAGCCTTTCAAGAGACCCAGTACTTC,CASSLAFQETQYF
many,TRBJ2-7,TRBV5-4,NA,TGTGCCAGCAGCTACGGTGGGGGGTCATACGAGCAGTACTTC,CASSYGGGSYEQYF
many,TRBJ2-7,TRBV3-1,NA,TGTGCCAGCAGCCAAGTAGGTAACGAGCAGTACTTC,CASSQVGNEQYF
many,TRBJ2-3,TRBV20-1,TRBD2,TGCAGTGCTTCGCGCGGGGGTTCAGATACGCAGTATTTT,CSASRGGSDTQYF
many,TRBJ2-7,TRBV29-1,NA,TGCAGCGTTGCGGCAGGACCCTACGAGCAGTACTTC,CSVAAGPYEQYF
many,TRBJ2-1,TRBV7-3,TRBD2,TGTGCCAGCAGCTTAGCGGGAGGGTGGAATGAGCAGTTCTTC,CASSLAGGWNEQFF
NA,TRBJ2-1,TRBV20-1,TRBD2,TGCAGTGCTTCGGGACTAGCGGGAGGGGTAGCCGTTCATGAGCAGTTCTTC,CSASGLAGGVAVHEQFF
many,TRBJ2-1,TRBV9,TRBD2,TGTGCCAGCAGCGTACTAGCGGATCACAATGAGCAGTTCTTC,CASSVLADHNEQFF
many,TRBJ1-1,TRBV29-1,NA,TGCAGCGTTGCGGGCAGGGGACGAGAAGCTTTCTTT,CSVAGRGREAFF
NA,TRBJ2-1,TRBV20-1,NA,TGCAGTGCTAGAGATCATAAGTTTTCGGGGTTGGTTGAGCAGTTCTTC,CSARDHKFSGLVEQFF
many,TRBJ2-2,TRBV6-2/TRBV6-3,TRBD2,TGTCGAGCGGGAGCCACCGGGGAGCTGTTTTTT,CRAGATGELFF
few,TRBJ2-2,TRBV20-1,TRBD1,TGCAGTGCGGAGGCCGGGACAGGGTACACCGGGGAGCTGTTTTTT,CSAEAGTGYTGELFF
few,TRBJ2-5,TRBV7-2,TRBD2,TGTGCCAGCAGCCCATCCTGGACTAGTCGGGAGACCCAGTACTTC,CASSPSWTSRETQYF
many,TRBJ2-3,TRBV12-3/TRBV12-4,NA,TGTGCCAGCAGTAGGCGCACAGATACGCAGTATTTT,CASSRRTDTQYF
many,TRBJ1-2,TRBV3-1,NA,TGTGCCAGCAGCCAAGGTCTAACCGTCATTAACCCCTATGGCTACACCTTC,CASSQGLTVINPYGYTF
few,TRBJ1-6,TRBV7-2,TRBD1,TGTGCCAGCAGCTTAGGACAGGGACTACCCACCAATTCACCCCTCCACTTT,CASSLGQGLPTNSPLHF
many,TRBJ2-4,TRBV27,TRBD1,TGTGCCAGCTCGATAACTCACGGGACAGTCAAAAACATTCAGTACTTC,CASSITHGTVKNIQYF
NA,TRBJ1-2,TRBV3-1,NA,TGTGCCAGCAGCCAGCTGAGGATCTCCTATGGCTACACCTTC,CASSQLRISYGYTF
NA,TRBJ2-3,TRBV5-1,TRBD2,TGCGCCAGCAGCTGGGGGACTAGCGCAAGCACAGATACGCAGTATTTT,CASSWGTSASTDTQYF
few,TRBJ1-6,TRBV16,NA,TGTGCCAGCAGCCCCGCGGGCAGCCTCAATTCACCCCTCCACTTT,CASSPAGSLNSPLHF
many,TRBJ2-2,TRBV5-1,TRBD2,TGCGCCAGCAGCTCCCGGACTAGCGCCCGTACCGGGGAGCTGTTTTTT,CASSSRTSARTGELFF
few,TRBJ2-5,TRBV29-1,NA,TGCAGCGTTGCAGGGGCAACGGAGACCCAGTACTTC,CSVAGATETQYF